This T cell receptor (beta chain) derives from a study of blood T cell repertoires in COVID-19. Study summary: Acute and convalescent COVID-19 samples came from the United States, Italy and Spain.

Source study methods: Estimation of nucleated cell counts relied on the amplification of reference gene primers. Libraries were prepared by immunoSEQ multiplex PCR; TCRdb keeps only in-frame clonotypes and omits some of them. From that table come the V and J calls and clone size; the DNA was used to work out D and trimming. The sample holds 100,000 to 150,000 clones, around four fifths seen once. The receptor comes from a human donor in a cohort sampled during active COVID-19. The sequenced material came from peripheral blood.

CDR3 sequence: CSLQAKETQYF. CDR3 nucleotides: TGCAGCTTACAGGCTAAAGAGACCCAGTACTTC. V and J are TRBV20-1 and TRBJ2-5; possible D gene TRBD1, 5 bases. The germline gives CDR1 DFQATT, CDR2 SNEGSKA (reference sequence). There are 11 residues in the CDR3.